The rows below give T cell receptor beta chains drawn from one sample of a study of OX40 agonist ivuxolimab in advanced cancers. Clones were sequenced by immunoSEQ multiplex PCR, and TCRdb holds only the in-frame ones, with some missing. Here the sample spans 100,000 or so clones, roughly 90% being singletons. Here the sequenced sample was CD4+ or CD8+ T cells sorted from blood, taken in a trial of the OX40 agonist ivuxolimab. The receptors originated from an adult with an advanced solid tumor such as melanoma, head and neck, liver or kidney cancer. Each CDR3 is given without its conserved first and last residue.

V gene	J gene	CDR3 protein
TRBV27	TRBJ2-3	ASSWQSGRSDTQY
TRBV7-8	TRBJ2-5	ASSPGGRVTQY
TRBV27	TRBJ2-7	ASRPGLPSSYEQY
TRBV28	TRBJ2-2	ASSSHSGTSGRKAGELF
TRBV5-4	TRBJ1-5	ASSLEVQEHSNQPQH
TRBV6-6	TRBJ2-2	ASSYEGTTGELF
TRBV6-6	TRBJ2-7	ARGVGAYEQY
TRBV5-4	TRBJ1-1	ASSGEGALNTEAF
TRBV19	TRBJ2-2	AAGAVGSTGELF
TRBV18	TRBJ1-2	ASSPDGGTNYGYT
TRBV19	TRBJ1-1	ASGQIMNTEAF
TRBV4-2	TRBJ1-6	ASSQVGRPGNSPLH
TRBV19	TRBJ2-2	ASRSGGTGELF
TRBV18	TRBJ1-5	ASSPGINQPQH
TRBV25-1	TRBJ2-5	ASSEWGQETQY
TRBV18	TRBJ2-4	ASSPGIDVQY
TRBV5-6	TRBJ2-5	ASSSQGTETQY
TRBV5-1	TRBJ2-5	ASGRLAGGQETQY
TRBV5-8	TRBJ1-1	ASSFRQGAAF
TRBV30	TRBJ2-7	AWSPPRYEQY
TRBV19	TRBJ2-7	ASSPYRDATYEQY
TRBV5-1	TRBJ1-6	ASSGTSGENSPLH
TRBV7-8	TRBJ1-2	ASRYDNSPNYGYT
TRBV28	TRBJ2-1	ASSTNRGDEQF
TRBV14	TRBJ2-7	ASSQDLRPNDEQY
TRBV7-9	TRBJ2-7	ASSLDKGGTSSYEQY
TRBV18	TRBJ1-1	ASSPTGTENTEAF
TRBV15	TRBJ2-1	ATSRDRLSSYNEQF
TRBV9	TRBJ2-1	ASTTGGLAGGLWNEQF
TRBV10-2	TRBJ2-5	ATAPQIQETQY
TRBV30	TRBJ2-1	AWSSSGSIGRQF
TRBV7-7	TRBJ2-6	ASSFFPPGAGANVLT
TRBV6-1	TRBJ2-5	ASSEWWGVRAETQY
TRBV6-1	TRBJ2-7	ASSRQGARSYEQY
TRBV5-1	TRBJ2-5	ASTGLANYQETQY
TRBV5-4	TRBJ2-2	ASSLGGNTGELF
TRBV5-4	TRBJ2-2	ASSLSPSGNTGELF
TRBV7-2	TRBJ2-1	ASSLPSYEQF
TRBV11-2	TRBJ2-2	ASSLEAHTGELF
TRBV13	TRBJ1-3	ASSFTSGNTIY
TRBV18	TRBJ1-1	ASSPLVGGGDTEAF
TRBV6-1	TRBJ1-6	ASRLDRANSPLH
TRBV5-6	TRBJ2-4	ASTPWGAKNIQY
TRBV6-5	TRBJ1-2	ASSYLQGADGYT
TRBV15	TRBJ2-1	ATSRDGGRTYNEQF
TRBV7-8	TRBJ2-1	ASSFGASYNEQF
TRBV9	TRBJ2-3	ASSASSGMNTQY
TRBV19	TRBJ2-1	ASVGQGRVNEQF
TRBV19	TRBJ2-1	ASSLTGAVPNEQF
TRBV13	TRBJ1-1	ASSLENIHMNTEAF
TRBV6-6	TRBJ1-2	ASSRTGENYGYT